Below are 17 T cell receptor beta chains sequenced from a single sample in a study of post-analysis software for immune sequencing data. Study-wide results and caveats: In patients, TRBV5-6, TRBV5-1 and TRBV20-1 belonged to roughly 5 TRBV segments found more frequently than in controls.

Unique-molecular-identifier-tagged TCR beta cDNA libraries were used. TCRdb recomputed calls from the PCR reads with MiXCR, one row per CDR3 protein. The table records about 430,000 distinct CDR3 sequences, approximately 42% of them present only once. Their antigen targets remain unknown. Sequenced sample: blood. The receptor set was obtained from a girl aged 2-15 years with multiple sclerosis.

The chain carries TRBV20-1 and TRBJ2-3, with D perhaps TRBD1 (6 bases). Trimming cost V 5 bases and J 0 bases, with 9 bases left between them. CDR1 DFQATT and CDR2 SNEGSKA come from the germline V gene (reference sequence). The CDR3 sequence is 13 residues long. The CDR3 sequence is CSAPGHSTDTQYF. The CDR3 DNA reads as TGCAGTGCTCCGGGACACAGCACAGATACGCAGTATTTT.

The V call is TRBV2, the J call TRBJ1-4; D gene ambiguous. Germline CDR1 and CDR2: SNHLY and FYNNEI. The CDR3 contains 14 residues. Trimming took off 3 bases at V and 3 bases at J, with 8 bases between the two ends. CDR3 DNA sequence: TGTGCCAGCAGTGATAGGGTGCCTAATGAAAAACTGTTTTTT. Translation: CASSDRVPNEKLFF.

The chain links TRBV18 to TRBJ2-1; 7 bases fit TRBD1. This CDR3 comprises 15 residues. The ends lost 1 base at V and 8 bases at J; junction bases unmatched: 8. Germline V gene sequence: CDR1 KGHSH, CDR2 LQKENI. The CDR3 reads CASSPLRQGLDEQFF. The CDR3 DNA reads TGTGCCAGCTCACCACTAAGACAGGGATTGGATGAGCAGTTCTTC.

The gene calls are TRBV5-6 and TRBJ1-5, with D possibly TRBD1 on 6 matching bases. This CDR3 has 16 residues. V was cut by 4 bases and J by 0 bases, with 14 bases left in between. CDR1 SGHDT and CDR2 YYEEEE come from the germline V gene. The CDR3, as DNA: TGTGCCAGCAGCGTTCGGGGGGGCCATAGCAATCAGCCCCAGCATTTT. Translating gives CASSVRGGHSNQPQHF.

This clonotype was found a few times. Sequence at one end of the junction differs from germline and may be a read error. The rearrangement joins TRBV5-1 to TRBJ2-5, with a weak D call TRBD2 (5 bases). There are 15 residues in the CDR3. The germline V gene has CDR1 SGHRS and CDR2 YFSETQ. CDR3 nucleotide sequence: TGCGCCAGCATCTTGACCGGGGTCCTCCAAGAGACCCAGTACTTC. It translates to CASILTGVLQETQYF. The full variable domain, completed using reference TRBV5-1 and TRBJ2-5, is KAGVTQTPRYLIKTRGQQVTLSCSPISGHRSVSWYQQTPGQGLQFLFEYFSETQRNKGNFPGRFSGRQFSNSRSEMNVSTLELGDSALYLCASILTGVLQETQYFGPGTRLLVL.

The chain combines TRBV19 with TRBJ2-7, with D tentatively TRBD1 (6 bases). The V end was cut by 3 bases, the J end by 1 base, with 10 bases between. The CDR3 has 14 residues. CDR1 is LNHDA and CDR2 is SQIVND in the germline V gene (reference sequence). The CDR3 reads CASSMRDTSYEQYF. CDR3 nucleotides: TGTGCCAGTAGTATGAGGGACACTTCCTACGAGCAGTACTTC. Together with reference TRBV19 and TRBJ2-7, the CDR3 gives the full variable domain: DGGITQSPKYLFRKEGQNVTLSCEQNLNHDAMYWYRQDPGQGLRLIYYSQIVNDFQKGDIAEGYSVSREKKESFPLTVTSAQKNPTAFYLCASSMRDTSYEQYFGPGTRLTVT.

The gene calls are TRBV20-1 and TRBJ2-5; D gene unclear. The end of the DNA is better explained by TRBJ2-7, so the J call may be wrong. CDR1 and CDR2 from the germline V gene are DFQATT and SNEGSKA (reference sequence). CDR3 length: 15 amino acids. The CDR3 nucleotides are TGCAGTGCTAGTCCCGCGGACCACATCTTGCACGAGCAGTACTTC. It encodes CSASPADHILHEQYF.

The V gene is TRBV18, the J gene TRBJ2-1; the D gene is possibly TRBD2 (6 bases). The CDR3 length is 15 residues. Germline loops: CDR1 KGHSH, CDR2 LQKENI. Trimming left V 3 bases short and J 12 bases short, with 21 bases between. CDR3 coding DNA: TGTGCCAGCTCACCGACAGCGGGTGCGGTCCGGGGGCAGTTCTTC. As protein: CASSPTAGAVRGQFF.

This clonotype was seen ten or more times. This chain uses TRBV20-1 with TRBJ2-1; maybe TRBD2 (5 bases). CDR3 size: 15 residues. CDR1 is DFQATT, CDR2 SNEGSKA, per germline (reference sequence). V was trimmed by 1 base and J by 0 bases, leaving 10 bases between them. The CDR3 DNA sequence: TGCAGTGCTAGAGGAGGACTGAGCTCCTACAATGAGCAGTTCTTC. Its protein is CSARGGLSSYNEQFF.

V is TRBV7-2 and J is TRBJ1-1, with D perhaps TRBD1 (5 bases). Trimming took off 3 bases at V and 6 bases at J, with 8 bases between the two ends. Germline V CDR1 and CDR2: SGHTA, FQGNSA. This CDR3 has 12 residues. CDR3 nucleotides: TGTGCCAGCAGCTTCCAGGGCTCTGAAGCTTTCTTT. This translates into CASSFQGSEAFF.

The CDR3 reads CASSLWTGGSTEAFF. As DNA, the CDR3 is TGCGCCAGCAGCTTATGGACAGGGGGCTCAACTGAAGCTTTCTTT. The chain employs TRBV5-1 and TRBJ1-1; 11 bases match TRBD1. Germline V CDR1 and CDR2: SGHRS, YFSETQ. V lost 2 bases and J lost 5; bases outside the gene matches: 5. This CDR3 is 15 amino acids long. The full variable domain, in which reference TRBV5-1 and TRBJ1-1 provide the parts outside the CDR3, is KAGVTQTPRYLIKTRGQQVTLSCSPISGHRSVSWYQQTPGQGLQFLFEYFSETQRNKGNFPGRFSGRQFSNSRSEMNVSTLELGDSALYLCASSLWTGGSTEAFFGQGTRLTVV.

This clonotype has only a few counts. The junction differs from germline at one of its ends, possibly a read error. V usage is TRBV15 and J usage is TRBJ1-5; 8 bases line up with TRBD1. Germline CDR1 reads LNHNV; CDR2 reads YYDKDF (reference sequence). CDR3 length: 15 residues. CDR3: CAASRTGLSNQPQHF. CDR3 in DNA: TGTGCCGCCAGCAGGACAGGGCTTAGCAATCAGCCCCAGCATTTT.

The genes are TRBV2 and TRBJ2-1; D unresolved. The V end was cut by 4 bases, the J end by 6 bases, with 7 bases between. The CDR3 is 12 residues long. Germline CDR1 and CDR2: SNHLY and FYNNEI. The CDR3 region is CASSVLPNEQFF. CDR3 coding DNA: TGTGCCAGCAGTGTGCTGCCCAATGAGCAGTTCTTC. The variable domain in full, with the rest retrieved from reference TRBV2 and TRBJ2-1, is EPEVTQTPSHQVTQMGQEVILRCVPISNHLYFYWYRQILGQKVEFLVSFYNNEISEKSEIFDDQFSVERPDGSNFTLKIRSTKLEDSAMYFCASSVLPNEQFFGPGTRLTVL.

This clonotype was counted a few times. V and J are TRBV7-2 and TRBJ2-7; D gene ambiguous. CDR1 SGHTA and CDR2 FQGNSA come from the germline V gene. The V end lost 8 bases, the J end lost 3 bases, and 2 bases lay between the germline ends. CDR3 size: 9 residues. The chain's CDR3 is CASGYEQYF. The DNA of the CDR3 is TGTGCCAGCGGCTACGAGCAGTACTTC.

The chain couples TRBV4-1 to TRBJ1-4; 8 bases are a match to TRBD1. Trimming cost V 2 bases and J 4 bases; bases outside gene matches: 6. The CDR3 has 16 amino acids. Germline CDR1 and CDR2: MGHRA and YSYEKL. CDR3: CASSQNPGQVNEKLFF. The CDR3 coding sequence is TGCGCCAGCAGCCAAAACCCGGGACAGGTTAATGAAAAACTGTTTTTT.

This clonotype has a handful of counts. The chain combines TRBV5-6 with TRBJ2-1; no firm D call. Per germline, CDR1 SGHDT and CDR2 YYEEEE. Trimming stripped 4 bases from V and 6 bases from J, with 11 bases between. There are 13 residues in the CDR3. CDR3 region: CASSGLTANEQFF. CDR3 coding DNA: TGTGCCAGCAGCGGATTAACAGCCAATGAGCAGTTCTTC.

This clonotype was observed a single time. CDR3 amino acids: CSARERLRRDGADGYTF. CDR3 nucleotides: TGCAGTGCTAGAGAACGTCTCCGCAGGGACGGCGCCGATGGCTACACCTTC. The gene calls are TRBV20-1 and TRBJ1-2, with a possible D match to TRBD1 (5 bases). The ends were cut back, 0 bases at V and 6 bases at J, with 23 bases in the middle. This CDR3 spans 17 amino acids. Germline assignment: CDR1 DFQATT and CDR2 SNEGSKA (reference sequence).